Here is one T cell receptor beta chain with its context. The antigen remains unidentified. This specimen belongs to a study of T-cell reconstitution after alpha-beta-depleted transplantation in children. Germline V gives CDR1 DFQATT, CDR2 SNEGSKA (reference sequence). V dropped 4 bases and J dropped 2 bases, with 9 bases sitting between them. This CDR3 has 14 residues. Library preparation (for TCRbeta) was performed with unique molecular identifiers. Each CDR3 protein gets one entry after TCRdb re-called the PCR reads with MiXCR. This table holds hundreds of thousands of distinct CDR3 sequences, roughly a sixth found once. Study-wide results and caveats: Certain patients had high TCRbeta diversity at day 60, and it came from recipient T cells and thymic progenitors that survived. Hyperexpanded clones declined; after one year, newly produced T cells mostly supplied diversity. The study reportedly traced alpha-beta T cells about two months after transplant to several hundred expanded graft clones.

This receptor was obtained from a male patient between 2 and 10 years old who had a stem cell transplant for acute lymphoblastic leukemia, so the T cells may come from the graft donor. This chain joins TRBV20-1 and TRBJ2-6; D not certain. The specimen was PBMCs, mostly from graft donor cells, collected 360 days after TCRalphabeta/CD19-depleted stem cell transplant. The CDR3 spells CSAIPGAGANVLTF. DNA of the CDR3: TGCAGTGCTATTCCGGGCGCTGGGGCCAACGTCCTGACTTTC.